The 29 T cell receptor beta chains below were found in one sample sequenced in a study of blood T cell repertoires in COVID-19. Some clones are missing from TCRdb's copy, which holds only in-frame ones; the method was immunoSEQ multiplex PCR. The sample lists 120,000 to 150,000 clones, about four fifths occurring once. Sequencing was carried out using peripheral blood. Receptors originate from a human donor with acute or convalescent COVID-19. The donor label of this sample is uncertain.

This chain's CDR3 is CASSAGNLKQPQHF. The CDR3 bases are TGTGCCAGCTCGGCCGGGAACCTGAAGCAGCCCCAGCATTTT. The chain employs TRBV18 and TRBJ1-5; unclear D gene. Trimming took off 6 bases at V and 7 bases at J, with 16 bases between the two ends. The CDR3 has 14 amino acids. CDR1 KGHSH and CDR2 LQKENI come from the germline V gene.

This chain links TRBV10-2 with TRBJ2-7; D may be TRBD1 (6 bases). The germline CDR1 and CDR2 sequences are WSHSY and SAAADI. The CDR3 sequence is 14 residues long. V dropped 3 bases and J dropped 6 bases, with 15 bases sitting between them. This chain's CDR3 is CASSDRGHLLEQYV. The DNA of the CDR3 is TGCGCCAGCAGTGATAGGGGACACCTCCTCGAGCAGTACGTC.

The CDR3 protein is CASRPGGDTQYF. DNA for the CDR3: TGTGCCAGCAGGCCGGGGGGGGATACGCAGTATTTT. The chain combines TRBV6-5 with TRBJ2-3; 8 bases are shared with TRBD2. The germline gives CDR1 MNHEY, CDR2 SVGAGI. The V gene end was trimmed by 6 bases and the J gene end by 6 bases; junction bases not matched to a gene: 2. The CDR3 is 12 amino acids.

The chain employs TRBV27 and TRBJ1-2; possible D gene TRBD1, 6 bases. V lost 5 bases to trimming and J lost 7 bases, with 17 bases between them. There are 14 residues in the CDR3. Germline V lookup: CDR1 MNHEY, CDR2 SMNVEV (reference sequence). The CDR3 region is CASSLMPGATGYTF. In DNA, the CDR3 is TGTGCCAGCAGTCTGATGCCAGGGGCCACTGGCTACACCTTC.

CDR3 coding DNA: TGCAGTGCTAGTCCGAGGACCCAGGGTGGCTACACCTTC. It encodes CSASPRTQGGYTF. The rearrangement joins TRBV20-1 to TRBJ1-2; a possible D gene is TRBD1 (5 bases). Looked up from germline, CDR1 is DFQATT and CDR2 is SNEGSKA (reference sequence). Trimming shortened V by 3 bases and J by 7 bases, and 15 bases separated the two germline ends. CDR3 length: 13 residues.

The V and J genes are TRBV7-2 and TRBJ1-2; 11 bases align to TRBD1. Germline CDR1 SGHTA, CDR2 FQGNSA. This CDR3 has 17 amino acids. V was pared by 5 bases and J by 0 bases, with 8 bases of the junction left unmatched. In DNA, the CDR3 is TGTGCCAGCAGCCTGGGGACAGGGGGTACCCCTAACTATGGCTACACCTTC. Translation gives CASSLGTGGTPNYGYTF.

The chain couples TRBV5-1 to TRBJ2-2; 13 bases are a match to TRBD2. V gave up 3 bases and J gave up 4 bases; unmatched junction bases: 9. This CDR3 has 18 residues. Germline loops: CDR1 SGHRS, CDR2 YFSETQ. CDR3: CASSSELAGGPGTGELFF. Written as DNA, the CDR3 is TGCGCCAGCAGCTCCGAACTAGCGGGGGGGCCAGGCACCGGGGAGCTGTTTTTT.

For this clone: Compared with germline, one end of the junction differs, possibly owing to a read error. The genes are TRBV6-5 and TRBJ1-1; maybe TRBD1 (6 bases). Per the germline V gene, CDR1 is MNHEY and CDR2 is SVGAGI. The CDR3 has 12 amino acids. Here the CDR3 DNA reads TGTGCCGGCAGCCCGCTAGGGACAGAAGCTTTCTTT. This encodes CAGSPLGTEAFF.

This rearrangement joins TRBV6-4 to TRBJ2-2, with 8 bases identical to TRBD1. CDR1 is MRHNA and CDR2 is SNTAGT in the germline V gene. The CDR3 extends over 15 amino acids. The J segment lost 4 bases and the V segment lost 5 bases, leaving 6 bases of the junction unmatched. The CDR3 nucleotides read TGTGCCAGCAGTCTCACGACAGGGGCCACCGGGGAGCTGTTTTTT. This encodes CASSLTTGATGELFF.

The chain employs TRBV10-3 and TRBJ1-1; no definite D call. The germline V gene has CDR1 ENHRY and CDR2 SYGVKD. V was clipped by 4 bases and J by 1 base, with 7 bases between them. The CDR3 consists of 13 residues. CDR3 bases: TGTGCCATCAGTGTGGGCACGAACACTGAAGCTTTCTTT. This translates into CAISVGTNTEAFF.

This clone was counted a few times. V gene TRBV15 combines with J gene TRBJ1-5, with D maybe TRBD1 (6 bases). The V end was cut by 6 bases, the J end by 0 bases, with 12 bases between. The CDR3 is 15 amino acids. CDR1 and CDR2 (germline): LNHNV, YYDKDF (reference sequence). As DNA, the CDR3 is TGTGCCACCAGTGTAGACAGGTTTAGCAATCAGCCCCAGCATTTT. Its protein is CATSVDRFSNQPQHF. The full variable domain, in which reference TRBV15 and TRBJ1-5 provide the parts outside the CDR3, is DAMVIQNPRYQVTQFGKPVTLSCSQTLNHNVMYWYQQKSSQAPKLLFHYYDKDFNNEADTPDNFQSRRPNTSFCFLDIRSPGLGDTAMYLCATSVDRFSNQPQHFGDGTRLSIL.

The V gene is TRBV9, the J gene TRBJ1-2; no clear D. CDR3 length: 14 residues. V was trimmed by 4 bases and J by 8 bases, leaving 18 bases between them. Germline lookup yields CDR1 SGDLS and CDR2 YYNGEE. The CDR3 DNA is TGTGCCAGCAGCTCGCACGATACAGTGAAGGGCTACACCTTC. Its protein product is CASSSHDTVKGYTF. Full variable domain (missing parts from reference TRBV9 and TRBJ1-2): DSGVTQTPKHLITATGQRVTLRCSPRSGDLSVYWYQQSLDQGLQFLIQYYNGEERAKGNILERFSAQQFPDLHSELNLSSLELGDSALYFCASSSHDTVKGYTFGSGTRLTVV.

This clone was counted only a few times. The chain couples TRBV11-2 to TRBJ2-2; D is ambiguous. V was pared by 1 base and J by 6 bases, with 12 bases between. Germline CDR1 SGHAT, CDR2 FQNNGV. CDR3 length: 15 residues. The CDR3 DNA reads TGTGCCAGCAGCTTAGCCCGAACGGTGGCCGGGGAGCTGTTTTTT. Its protein product is CASSLARTVAGELFF.

The J gene is TRBJ2-1, the V gene TRBV2; D might be TRBD1 (6 bases). CDR1 SNHLY and CDR2 FYNNEI come from the germline V gene. This CDR3 region has 14 residues. V lost 8 bases, J lost 8 bases, and 19 bases lay in between. CDR3 nucleotides: TGTGCCAGCGGTACAGGGTGGACCCTCGATGAGCAGTTCTTC. Translated, it gives CASGTGWTLDEQFF.

The genes are TRBV4-1 and TRBJ2-2; 10 bases agree with TRBD1. Germline CDR1 MGHRA, CDR2 YSYEKL. V shed 0 bases and J 4 bases; nucleotides not matched to a gene: 8. The CDR3 loop spans 18 amino acids. DNA of the CDR3: TGCGCCAGCAGCCAAGATGCCCCCGGGACAGGGGCCACCGGGGAGCTGTTTTTT. Encoded protein: CASSQDAPGTGATGELFF.

This clone was seen at least ten times. The genes are TRBV18 and TRBJ1-2, with 9 bases fitting TRBD1. The ends lost 5 bases at V and 3 bases at J; junction bases unmatched: 13. CDR1 is KGHSH, CDR2 LQKENI, per germline. This CDR3 region has 17 residues. The CDR3 protein is CASSEQRTGGKDYGYTF. CDR3 coding DNA: TGTGCCAGCTCAGAGCAACGAACAGGGGGCAAGGACTATGGCTACACCTTC.

V gene TRBV29-1 combines with J gene TRBJ1-2; 10 bases agree with TRBD1. The CDR3 sequence is 12 residues long. Germline CDR1 SQVTM, CDR2 ANQGSEA. Unmatched junction bases numbered 4, after V lost 4 bases and J lost 8 bases. The CDR3 protein is CSVGQGARGYTF. CDR3 nucleotide sequence: TGCAGCGTTGGACAGGGGGCACGGGGCTACACCTTC.

The chain carries TRBV19 and TRBJ1-2, with TRBD1 as a possible D gene (5 bases). The CDR3 has 12 amino acids. The germline V gene encodes CDR1 LNHDA and CDR2 SQIVND (reference sequence). The ends were cut back, 9 bases at V and 8 bases at J, with 16 bases in the middle. The CDR3 here is CASREGPWGYTF. The CDR3 DNA reads TGTGCCAGCCGGGAGGGACCTTGGGGCTACACCTTC.

V and J are TRBV3-1 (or the pseudogene TRBV3-2) and TRBJ1-6; no clear D gene. Trimming stripped 3 bases from V and 3 bases from J, with 9 bases between. CDR1 is LGHDT, CDR2 YNNKEL, per germline (reference sequence). CDR3 length: 15 amino acids. The CDR3 DNA follows: TGTGCCAGCAGCCAGGCACCCCTCTATAATTCACCCCTCCACTTT. Its protein is CASSQAPLYNSPLHF.

This clone appeared once. The chain is built from TRBV11-2 and TRBJ2-7, with 10 bases that match TRBD2. Trimming took 3 bases from V and 2 from J; bases not matched to a gene: 4. The CDR3 extends over 15 amino acids. Germline values: CDR1 SGHAT, CDR2 FQNNGV. CDR3 coding DNA: TGTGCCAGCAGCTTGACCAGCGGGGGGGCCTACGAGCAGTACTTC. The encoded protein is CASSLTSGGAYEQYF.

The CDR3 loop reads CASSSIPERTEAFF. The CDR3 DNA is TGTGCCAGCAGTTCTATTCCAGAGCGCACTGAAGCTTTCTTT. V gene TRBV27 combines with J gene TRBJ1-1; no definite D call. The CDR3 contains 14 residues. CDR1 is MNHEY and CDR2 is SMNVEV in the germline V gene (reference sequence). Trimming took 4 bases from V and 4 from J, leaving 13 bases between them.

Turning to this clone: Other DNA sequences of this sample code for an identical CDR3. The rearrangement links TRBV12-3 or TRBV12-4 to TRBJ1-5; D not certain. Trimming pared 8 bases from V and 2 bases from J, leaving 7 bases between. The CDR3 totals 12 residues. CDR3 residues: CASRGGNQPQHF. The CDR3 bases are TGTGCCAGCCGGGGTGGCAATCAGCCCCAGCATTTT.

The V call is TRBV7-2, the J call TRBJ2-1; D perhaps matches TRBD2 (5 bases). CDR1 is SGHTA and CDR2 is FQGNSA in the germline V gene. Deletions cut 0 bases from V and 7 bases from J, with 7 bases between. The CDR3 extends over 13 amino acids. CDR3 sequence: CASSLASGNEQFF. In DNA form, the CDR3 reads TGTGCCAGCAGCTTAGCGTCGGGGAATGAGCAGTTCTTC.

V gene TRBV3-1 (or the pseudogene TRBV3-2) combines with J gene TRBJ2-1, with D perhaps TRBD2 (6 bases). CDR3 size: 14 residues. Per germline, CDR1 LGHDT and CDR2 YNNKEL (reference sequence). V was cut by 0 bases and J by 10 bases, with 13 bases left in between. CDR3 in amino acids: CASSQDRGGGEQFF. CDR3 DNA: TGTGCCAGCAGCCAAGATAGAGGTGGAGGGGAGCAGTTCTTC.

The chain is built from TRBV27 and TRBJ2-2; 7 positions match TRBD1. Germline CDR1 and CDR2: MNHEY and SMNVEV (reference sequence). The CDR3 totals 16 residues. Trimming at V came to 1 base and at J to 4 bases, leaving 6 bases not matched to a gene. The CDR3 bases are TGTGCCAGCAGTTTATTGCAAGGGGGCGGCACCGGGGAGCTGTTTTTT. Its protein is CASSLLQGGGTGELFF.

This clone was seen a few times. This chain joins TRBV24-1 and TRBJ1-2; 7 nucleotides agree with TRBD1. Trimming at V came to 6 bases and at J to 3 bases, leaving 3 bases not matched to a gene. The CDR3 contains 13 residues. Germline CDR1 and CDR2: KGHDR and SFDVKD. This chain's CDR3 is CATSQTGDYGYTF. Here the CDR3 DNA reads TGTGCCACCAGTCAAACAGGGGACTATGGCTACACCTTC.

This CDR3 is CASSLGASTGLNTEAFF. CDR3 coding DNA: TGTGCCAGCAGCTTGGGGGCCTCGACAGGGTTGAACACTGAAGCTTTCTTT. The V gene is TRBV5-5, the J gene TRBJ1-1; 7 nucleotides match TRBD1. Germline V gene data show CDR1 as SGHKS and CDR2 as YYEKEE (reference sequence). V lost 0 bases and J lost 0; bases outside the gene matches: 8. The CDR3 extends over 17 amino acids.

V and J are TRBV19 and TRBJ2-1; D is unclear. Germline CDR1 is LNHDA and CDR2 is SQIVND (reference sequence). Trimming cost V 3 bases and J 5 bases, with 5 bases left between them. This CDR3 is 12 amino acids long. CDR3 nucleotides: TGTGCCAGTAGTATTCCCAACAATGAGCAGTTCTTC. Residues: CASSIPNNEQFF.

The rearrangement joins TRBV19 to TRBJ1-1; possible D gene TRBD1, 5 bases. Germline lookup yields CDR1 LNHDA and CDR2 SQIVND (reference sequence). V shed 2 bases and J shed 0 bases, with 7 bases lying between them. The CDR3 is made up of 14 amino acids. In DNA, the CDR3 is TGTGCCAGTAGTATACAGGGATTGAACACTGAAGCTTTCTTT. It is translated as CASSIQGLNTEAFF.